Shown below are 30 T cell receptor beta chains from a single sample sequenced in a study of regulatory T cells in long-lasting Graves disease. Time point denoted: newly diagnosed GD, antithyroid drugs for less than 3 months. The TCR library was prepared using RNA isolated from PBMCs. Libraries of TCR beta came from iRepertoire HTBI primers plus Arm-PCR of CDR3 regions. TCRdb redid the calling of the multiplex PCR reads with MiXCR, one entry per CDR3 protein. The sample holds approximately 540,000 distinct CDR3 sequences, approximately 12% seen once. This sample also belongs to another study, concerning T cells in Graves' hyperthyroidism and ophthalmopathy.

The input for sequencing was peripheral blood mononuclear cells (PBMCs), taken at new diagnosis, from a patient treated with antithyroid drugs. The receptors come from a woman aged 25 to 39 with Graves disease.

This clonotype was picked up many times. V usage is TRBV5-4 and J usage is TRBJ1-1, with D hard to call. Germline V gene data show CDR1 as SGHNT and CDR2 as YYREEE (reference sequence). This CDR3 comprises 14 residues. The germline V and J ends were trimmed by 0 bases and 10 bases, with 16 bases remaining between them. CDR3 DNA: TGTGCCAGCAGCTTGGGGGGAATGATCAACACAGCTTTCTTT. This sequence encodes CASSLGGMINTAFF.

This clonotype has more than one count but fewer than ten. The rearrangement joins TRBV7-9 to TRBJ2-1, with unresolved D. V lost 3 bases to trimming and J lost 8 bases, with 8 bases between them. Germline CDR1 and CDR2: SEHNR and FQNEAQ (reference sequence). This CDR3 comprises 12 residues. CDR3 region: CASSFRNYEQFF. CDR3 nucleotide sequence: TGTGCCAGCAGCTTCCGGAACTATGAGCAGTTCTTC. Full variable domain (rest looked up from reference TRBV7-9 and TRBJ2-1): DTGVSQNPRHKITKRGQNVTFRCDPISEHNRLYWYRQTLGQGPEFLTYFQNEAQLEKSRLLSDRFSAERPKGSFSTLEIQRTEQGDSAMYLCASSFRNYEQFFGPGTRLTVL.

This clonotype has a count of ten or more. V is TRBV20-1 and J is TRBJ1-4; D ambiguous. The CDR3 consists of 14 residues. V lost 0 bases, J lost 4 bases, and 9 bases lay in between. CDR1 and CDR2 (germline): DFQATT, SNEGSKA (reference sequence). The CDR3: CSARDRTLNEKLFF. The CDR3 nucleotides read TGCAGTGCTAGAGACCGGACCCTTAATGAAAAACTGTTTTTT.

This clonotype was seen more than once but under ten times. CDR3 in amino acids: CASSLRFPDTQYF. In DNA, the CDR3 is TGTGCCAGCAGTTTGAGATTCCCAGATACGCAGTATTTT. The gene calls are TRBV27 and TRBJ2-3; D is unclear. The germline gives CDR1 MNHEY, CDR2 SMNVEV (reference sequence). The CDR3 sequence is 13 residues long. Trimming removed 3 bases from V and 4 bases from J, with 8 bases in between.

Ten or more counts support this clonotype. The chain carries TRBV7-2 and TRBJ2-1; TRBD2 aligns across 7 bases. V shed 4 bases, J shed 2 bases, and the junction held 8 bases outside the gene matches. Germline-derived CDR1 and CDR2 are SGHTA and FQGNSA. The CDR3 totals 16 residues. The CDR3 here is CASSSWGGGAYNEQFF. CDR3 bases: TGTGCCAGCAGCTCGTGGGGCGGGGGAGCCTACAATGAGCAGTTCTTC.

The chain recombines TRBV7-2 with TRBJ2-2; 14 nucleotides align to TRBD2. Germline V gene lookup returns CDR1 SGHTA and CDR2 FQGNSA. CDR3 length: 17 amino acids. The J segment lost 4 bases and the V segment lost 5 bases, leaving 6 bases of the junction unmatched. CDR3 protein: CASSPQTSGRGTGELFF. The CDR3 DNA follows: TGTGCCAGCAGCCCCCAGACTAGCGGGAGGGGCACCGGGGAGCTGTTTTTT. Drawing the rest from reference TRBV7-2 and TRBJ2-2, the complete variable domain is GAGVSQSPSNKVTEKGKDVELRCDPISGHTALYWYRQSLGQGLEFLIYFQGNSAPDKSGLPSDRFSAERTGGSVSTLTIQRTQQEDSAVYLCASSPQTSGRGTGELFFGEGSRLTVL.

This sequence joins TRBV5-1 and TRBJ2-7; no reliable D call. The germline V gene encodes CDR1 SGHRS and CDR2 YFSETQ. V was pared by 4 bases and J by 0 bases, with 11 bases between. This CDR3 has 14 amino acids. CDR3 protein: CASSKMSASYEQYF. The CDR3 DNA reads TGCGCCAGCAGCAAGATGAGCGCCTCCTACGAGCAGTACTTC.

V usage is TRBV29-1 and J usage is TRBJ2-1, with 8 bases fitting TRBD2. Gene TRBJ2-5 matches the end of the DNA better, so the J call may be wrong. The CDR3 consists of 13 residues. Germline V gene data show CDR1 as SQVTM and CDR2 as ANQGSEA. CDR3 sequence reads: CSARPSGQETQYF. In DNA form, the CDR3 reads TGCAGTGCTAGACCTAGCGGGCAAGAGACCCAGTACTTC.

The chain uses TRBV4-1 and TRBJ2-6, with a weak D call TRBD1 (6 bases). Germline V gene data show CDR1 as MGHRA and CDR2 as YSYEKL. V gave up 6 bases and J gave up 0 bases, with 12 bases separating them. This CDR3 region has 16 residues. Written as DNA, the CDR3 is TGCGCCAGCAGACAGGGCTTTTTCTCTGGGGCCAACGTCCTGACTTTC. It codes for CASRQGFFSGANVLTF.

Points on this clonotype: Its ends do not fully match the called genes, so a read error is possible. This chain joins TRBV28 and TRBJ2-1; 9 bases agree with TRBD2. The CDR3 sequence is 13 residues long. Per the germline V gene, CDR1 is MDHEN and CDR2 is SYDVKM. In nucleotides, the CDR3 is TGTGCCAGCAGTTTAGGCGGGAGGGATGAGCAGCTCTTC. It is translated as CASSLGGRDEQLF.

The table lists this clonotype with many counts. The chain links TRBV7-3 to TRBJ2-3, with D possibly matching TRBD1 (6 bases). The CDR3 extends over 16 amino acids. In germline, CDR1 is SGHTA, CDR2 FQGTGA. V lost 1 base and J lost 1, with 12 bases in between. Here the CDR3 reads CASSLIGRGGTDTQYF. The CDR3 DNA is TGTGCCAGCAGCTTAATAGGCAGGGGAGGCACAGATACGCAGTATTTT.

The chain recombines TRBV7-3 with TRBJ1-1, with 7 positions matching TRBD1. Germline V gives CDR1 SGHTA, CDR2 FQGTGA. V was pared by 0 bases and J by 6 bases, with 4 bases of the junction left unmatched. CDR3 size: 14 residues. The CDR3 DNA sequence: TGTGCCAGCAGCTTAACAGGGGGCGCGTCTGAAGCTTTCTTT. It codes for CASSLTGGASEAFF.

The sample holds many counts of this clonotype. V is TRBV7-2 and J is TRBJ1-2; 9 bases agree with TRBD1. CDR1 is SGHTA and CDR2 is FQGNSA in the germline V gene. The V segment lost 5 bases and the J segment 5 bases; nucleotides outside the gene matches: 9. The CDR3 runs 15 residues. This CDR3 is CASSLGGTGTYGYTF. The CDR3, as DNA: TGTGCCAGCAGCCTAGGTGGGACAGGGACTTATGGCTACACCTTC.

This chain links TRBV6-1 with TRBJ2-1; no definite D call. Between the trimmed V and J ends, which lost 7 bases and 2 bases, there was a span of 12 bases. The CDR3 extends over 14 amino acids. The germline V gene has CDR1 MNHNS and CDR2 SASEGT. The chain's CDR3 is CASKTGLTYNEQFF. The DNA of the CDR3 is TGTGCCAGCAAAACGGGCCTAACCTACAATGAGCAGTTCTTC.

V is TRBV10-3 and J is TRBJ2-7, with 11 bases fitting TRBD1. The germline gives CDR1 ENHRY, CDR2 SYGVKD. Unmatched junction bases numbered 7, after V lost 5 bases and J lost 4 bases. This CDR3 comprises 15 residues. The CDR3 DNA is TGTGCCATCAGTTGGACAGGGGGCAAAGAATACGAGCAGTACTTC. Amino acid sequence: CAISWTGGKEYEQYF.

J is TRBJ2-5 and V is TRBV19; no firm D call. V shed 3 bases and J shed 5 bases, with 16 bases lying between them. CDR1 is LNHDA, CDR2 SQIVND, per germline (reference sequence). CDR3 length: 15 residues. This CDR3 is CASSIPRIHGETQYF. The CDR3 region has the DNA TGTGCCAGTAGTATTCCCAGGATCCACGGGGAGACCCAGTACTTC.

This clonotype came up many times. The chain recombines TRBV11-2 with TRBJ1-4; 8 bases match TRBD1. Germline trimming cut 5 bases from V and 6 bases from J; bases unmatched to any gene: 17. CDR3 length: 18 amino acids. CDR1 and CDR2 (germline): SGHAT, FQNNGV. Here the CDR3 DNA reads TGTGCCAGCAGCCATGTCCCGGGACAGGTGAAAGGGGATGAAAAACTGTTTTTT. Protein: CASSHVPGQVKGDEKLFF.

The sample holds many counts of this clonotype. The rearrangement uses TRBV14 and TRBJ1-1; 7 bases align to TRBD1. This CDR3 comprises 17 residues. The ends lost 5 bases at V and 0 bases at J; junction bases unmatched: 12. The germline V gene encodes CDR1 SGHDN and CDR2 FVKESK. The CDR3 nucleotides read TGTGCCAGCAGCTATCGAAACAGGGGCTATATGAACACTGAAGCTTTCTTT. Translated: CASSYRNRGYMNTEAFF.

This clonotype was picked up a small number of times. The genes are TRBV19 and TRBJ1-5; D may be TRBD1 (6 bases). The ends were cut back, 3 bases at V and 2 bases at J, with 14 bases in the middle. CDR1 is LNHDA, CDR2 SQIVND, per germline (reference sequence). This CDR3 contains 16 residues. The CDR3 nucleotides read TGTGCCAGTAGTATCTTGGGGGGCGTAGGCAATCAGCCCCAGCATTTT. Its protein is CASSILGGVGNQPQHF.

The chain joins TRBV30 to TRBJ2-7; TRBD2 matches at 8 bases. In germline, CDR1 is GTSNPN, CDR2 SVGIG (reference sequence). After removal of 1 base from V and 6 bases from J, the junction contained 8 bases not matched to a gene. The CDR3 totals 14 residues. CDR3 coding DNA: TGTGCCTGGAGTGGGACTAGCCTAGCCGCCGAGCAGTACTTC. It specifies CAWSGTSLAAEQYF.

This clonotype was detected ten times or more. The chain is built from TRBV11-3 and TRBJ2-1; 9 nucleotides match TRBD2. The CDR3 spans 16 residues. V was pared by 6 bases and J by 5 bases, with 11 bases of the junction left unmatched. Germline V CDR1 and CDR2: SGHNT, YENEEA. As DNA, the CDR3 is TGTGCCAGCAGTCTCGACGGCGCGGGAGGGAACAATGAGCAGTTCTTC. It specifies CASSLDGAGGNNEQFF.

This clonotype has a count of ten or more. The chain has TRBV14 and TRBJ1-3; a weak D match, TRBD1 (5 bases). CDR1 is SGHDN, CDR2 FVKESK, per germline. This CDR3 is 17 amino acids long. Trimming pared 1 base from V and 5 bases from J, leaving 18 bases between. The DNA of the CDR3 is TGTGCCAGCAGCCAAGGTCAGGGCAGCCCTTTCCGAAACACCATATATTTT. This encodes CASSQGQGSPFRNTIYF.

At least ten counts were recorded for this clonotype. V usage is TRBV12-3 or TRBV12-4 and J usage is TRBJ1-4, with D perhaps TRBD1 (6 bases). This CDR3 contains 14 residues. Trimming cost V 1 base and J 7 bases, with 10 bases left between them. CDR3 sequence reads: CASSLVQGGEKLFF. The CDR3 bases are TGTGCCAGCAGTTTAGTACAGGGTGGTGAAAAACTGTTTTTT.

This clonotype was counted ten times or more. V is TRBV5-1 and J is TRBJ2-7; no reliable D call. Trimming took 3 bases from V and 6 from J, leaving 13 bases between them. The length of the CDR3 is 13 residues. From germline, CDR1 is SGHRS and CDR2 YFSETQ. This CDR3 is CASSSTSPSEQYF. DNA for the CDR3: TGCGCCAGCAGCTCAACCTCTCCCTCCGAGCAGTACTTC.

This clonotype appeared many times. The CDR3 sequence: CASSYGLAGIYNEQFF. CDR3 coding DNA: TGTGCCAGCAGTTACGGACTAGCGGGGATCTACAATGAGCAGTTCTTC. V usage is TRBV6-2 or TRBV6-3 and J usage is TRBJ2-1; TRBD2 agrees at 12 bases. Germline V CDR1 and CDR2: MNHEY, SVGEGT. CDR3 length: 16 residues. Trimming cost V 2 bases and J 3 bases; bases outside gene matches: 2.

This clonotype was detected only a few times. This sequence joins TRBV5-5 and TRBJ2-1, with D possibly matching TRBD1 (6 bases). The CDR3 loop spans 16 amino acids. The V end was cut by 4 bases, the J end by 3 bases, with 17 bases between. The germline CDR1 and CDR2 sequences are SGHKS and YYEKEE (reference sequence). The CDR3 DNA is TGTGCCAGCAGCACCCTCAGGGGCTCCCACTACAATGAGCAGTTCTTC. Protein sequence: CASSTLRGSHYNEQFF.

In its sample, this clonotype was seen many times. The CDR3 protein is CASTLTGLLSYNEQFF. As DNA, the CDR3 is TGTGCCAGCACCCTTACAGGACTTTTATCCTACAATGAGCAGTTCTTC. This chain uses TRBV12-3 or TRBV12-4 with TRBJ2-1, with D possibly being TRBD1 or TRBD2 (5 bases each). This CDR3 spans 16 amino acids. V lost 7 bases and J 1 base, leaving 17 bases between the germline ends.

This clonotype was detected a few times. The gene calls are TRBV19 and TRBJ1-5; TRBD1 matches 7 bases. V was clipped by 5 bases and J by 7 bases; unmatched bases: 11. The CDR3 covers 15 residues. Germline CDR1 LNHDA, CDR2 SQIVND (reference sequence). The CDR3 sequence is CASSVDDRESQPQHF. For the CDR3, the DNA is TGTGCCAGTAGTGTCGACGACAGGGAGAGCCAGCCCCAGCATTTT.

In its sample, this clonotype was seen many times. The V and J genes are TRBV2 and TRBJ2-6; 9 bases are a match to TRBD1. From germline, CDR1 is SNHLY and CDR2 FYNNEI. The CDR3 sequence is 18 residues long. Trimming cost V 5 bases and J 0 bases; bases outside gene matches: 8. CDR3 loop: CASSFLLTGGSGANVLTF. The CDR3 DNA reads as TGTGCCAGCAGTTTCCTCTTGACAGGGGGCTCTGGGGCCAACGTCCTGACTTTC.

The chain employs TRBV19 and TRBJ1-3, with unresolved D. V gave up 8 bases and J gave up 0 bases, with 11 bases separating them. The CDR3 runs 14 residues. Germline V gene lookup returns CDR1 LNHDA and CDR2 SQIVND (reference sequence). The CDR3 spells CASLALSSGNTIYF. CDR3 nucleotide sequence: TGTGCCAGTCTGGCGCTTAGCTCTGGAAACACCATATATTTT.